These 22 T cell receptor beta chains were sequenced from one sample in a study of regulatory T cells in long-lasting Graves disease. To make TCR beta libraries, researchers used iRepertoire HTBI primers and Arm-PCR of CDR3 regions. TCRdb ran MiXCR on the multiplex PCR reads and lists one entry per CDR3 protein. The sample has around 230,000 distinct CDR3 sequences, about 18% seen once. Time point defined: newly diagnosed GD, antithyroid drugs for less than 3 months. Scientists built the TCR library using RNA that was extracted from PBMCs. The source was peripheral blood mononuclear cells (PBMCs), collected at new diagnosis, from a patient treated with antithyroid drugs. The source is a female donor with Graves disease.

This clonotype was detected ten times or more. The gene calls are TRBV7-2 and TRBJ1-2, with TRBD1 matching 8 bases. This CDR3 spans 15 amino acids. Unmatched junction bases numbered 7, after V lost 5 bases and J lost 2 bases. Germline values: CDR1 SGHTA, CDR2 FQGNSA. CDR3 in amino acids: CASSRDRQINYGYTF. The CDR3 DNA sequence: TGTGCCAGCAGCCGGGACAGGCAGATAAACTATGGCTACACCTTC.

This clonotype was counted many times. J is TRBJ2-7 and V is TRBV6-1, with TRBD2 matching over 10 bases. The CDR3 has 14 residues. CDR1 MNHNS and CDR2 SASEGT come from the germline V gene. The trim removed 6 bases at V and 3 bases at J, leaving 5 bases unmatched. The DNA for the CDR3 is TGTGCCAGCAGGGGAGCGGGAGGGATCTACGAGCAGTACTTC. Residues: CASRGAGGIYEQYF.

This clonotype was recorded a few times. At one boundary the junction diverges from the germline segment, which might be a read error. The rearrangement links TRBV12-3 or TRBV12-4 to TRBJ1-5; weak D call: TRBD1 (6 bases). The CDR3 runs 14 residues. CDR3 in DNA: TGTGCCAGCAGTTTAGCAGGGGGAAGTCAGCTCCAGCATTTT. This gives the protein CASSLAGGSQLQHF.

This clonotype was seen repeatedly, ten times or more. The CDR3 loop reads CAISEGEASEQYF. CDR3 coding DNA: TGTGCCATCAGTGAAGGAGAGGCCAGCGAGCAGTACTTC. V is TRBV10-3 and J is TRBJ2-7; no reliable D call. CDR1 is ENHRY and CDR2 is SYGVKD in the germline V gene. The CDR3 is 13 amino acids. V was cut by 3 bases and J by 6 bases, with 12 bases left in between.

This chain links TRBV10-3 with TRBJ1-1; 7 bases agree with TRBD1. Per the germline V gene, CDR1 is ENHRY and CDR2 is SYGVKD. J gave up 1 base and V 7 bases, and 6 bases lay outside the gene matches. The CDR3 totals 14 residues. The CDR3 loop is CAINTGTANTEAFF. In DNA, the CDR3 is TGTGCCATCAATACCGGGACAGCGAACACTGAAGCTTTCTTT.

About this clonotype: Sequence at one end of the junction differs from germline and may be a read error. The J gene is TRBJ2-1, the V gene TRBV20-1, with 9 bases fitting TRBD2. This CDR3 region has 14 residues. The germline CDR1 and CDR2 sequences are DFQATT and SNEGSKA (reference sequence). Here the CDR3 DNA reads TGCAGTGCTAAGCCGGTGTCTAGCGGGACCAACTTTTTGTTC. It yields the protein CSAKPVSSGTNFLF.

This clonotype was detected many times. The rearrangement links TRBV19 to TRBJ2-3; a weak D match, TRBD1 (6 bases). V was pared by 8 bases and J by 1 base, with 16 bases between. Germline-derived CDR1 and CDR2 are LNHDA and SQIVND (reference sequence). The CDR3 totals 15 residues. Written as DNA, the CDR3 is TGTGCCAGTGGACAAGGGGGATTCGGCACAGATACGCAGTATTTT. It specifies CASGQGGFGTDTQYF.

A remark on this clonotype: A much bigger clone sits one base away, suggesting this may be a read error. The chain is built from TRBV19 and TRBJ2-2; TRBD2 agrees at 12 bases. CDR3 size: 17 residues. CDR1 is LNHDA and CDR2 is SQIVND in the germline V gene (reference sequence). DNA for the CDR3: TGTGCCAGTAAGCGGACTAGCGGGAAGGGGAACACCAGGGAGCTGTTTTTT. This encodes CASKRTSGKGNTRELFF.

This clonotype was observed many times. The gene calls are TRBV28 and TRBJ2-1, with 14 bases fitting TRBD2. Germline CDR1 is MDHEN and CDR2 is SYDVKM. After removal of 3 bases from V and 3 bases from J, the junction contained 10 bases not matched to a gene. The CDR3 sequence is 19 residues long. This CDR3 reads CASSFLGTSGSGVYNEQFF. The CDR3, as DNA: TGTGCCAGCAGTTTCCTTGGGACTAGCGGGAGCGGGGTCTACAATGAGCAGTTCTTC.

This clonotype has only a few counts. The chain has TRBV6-1 and TRBJ2-3; 15 bases align to TRBD2. The V and J ends lost 6 bases and 1 base, in that order; junction bases with no gene match: 11. Germline V gene data show CDR1 as MNHNS and CDR2 as SASEGT. The CDR3 contains 19 residues. The CDR3 region has the DNA TGTGCCAGCAGAAAAACTGGGACTAGCGGGAGGTCTGGCACAGATACGCAGTATTTT. It codes for CASRKTGTSGRSGTDTQYF.

This clonotype was observed a few times. The rearrangement uses TRBV9 and TRBJ2-2, with TRBD2 identical over 7 bases. Germline V gene sequence: CDR1 SGDLS, CDR2 YYNGEE. CDR3 size: 16 residues. Germline trimming cut 0 bases from V and 1 base from J; bases unmatched to any gene: 3. CDR3 residues: CASSVVLAENTGELFF. CDR3 in DNA: TGTGCCAGCAGCGTAGTGCTAGCGGAGAACACCGGGGAGCTGTTTTTT.

This clonotype was counted at least ten times. The junction and the germline gene differ at one end; a read error may be behind it. The chain is built from TRBV7-9 and TRBJ1-1, with D hard to call. Germline V gives CDR1 SEHNR, CDR2 FQNEAQ (reference sequence). The CDR3 sequence is 15 residues long. CDR3 DNA: TGTGCCAGCAGCTTAGGGGCGGTCAGTCCTCCTGGTTGTATCTTT. The encoded protein is CASSLGAVSPPGCIF. The full variable domain, rest sourced from reference TRBV7-9 and TRBJ1-1, is DTGVSQNPRHKITKRGQNVTFRCDPISEHNRLYWYRQTLGQGPEFLTYFQNEAQLEKSRLLSDRFSAERPKGSFSTLEIQRTEQGDSAMYLCASSLGAVSPPGCIFGQGTRLTVV.

In its sample, this clonotype was seen many times. The chain employs TRBV30 and TRBJ2-1, with D unclear. Germline CDR1 is GTSNPN and CDR2 is SVGIG (reference sequence). Between the trimmed V and J ends, which lost 1 base and 4 bases, there was a span of 5 bases. The CDR3 totals 12 residues. CDR3 bases: TGTGCCTGGAGTGGCAGTTACAATGAGCAGTTCTTC. This gives the protein CAWSGSYNEQFF.

This clonotype was seen many times. The chain recombines TRBV12-3 or TRBV12-4 with TRBJ1-2, with TRBD1 matching 12 bases. CDR3 length: 16 residues. The V segment lost 3 bases and the J segment 2 bases; nucleotides outside the gene matches: 4. CDR3 in DNA: TGTGCCAGCAGTTTGGCCGGGACAGGGGGCAACTATGGCTACACCTTC. Protein product: CASSLAGTGGNYGYTF.

This clonotype appeared a few times. The chain joins TRBV10-3 to TRBJ1-1; tentative D call: TRBD1 (6 bases). CDR3 length equals 16 residues. Per germline, CDR1 ENHRY and CDR2 SYGVKD. Trimming took off 3 bases at V and 0 bases at J, with 14 bases between the two ends. The CDR3 loop is CAISDPSRGMNTEAFF. The CDR3, as DNA: TGTGCCATCAGTGATCCGAGCAGGGGAATGAACACTGAAGCTTTCTTT.

The chain combines TRBV5-4 with TRBJ2-1; 10 positions agree with TRBD1. Trimming cost V 4 bases and J 9 bases; bases outside gene matches: 10. This CDR3 has 15 amino acids. The germline V gene encodes CDR1 SGHNT and CDR2 YYREEE (reference sequence). The CDR3 sequence: CASSLDRGPSREQFF. CDR3 nucleotide sequence: TGTGCCAGCAGCCTCGACAGGGGGCCCTCTCGTGAGCAGTTCTTC.

The table lists this clonotype with many counts. The CDR3 protein is CASSLRGAAQPQHF. In DNA, the CDR3 is TGTGCCAGCAGTTTAAGGGGGGCGGCGCAGCCCCAGCATTTT. The gene calls are TRBV12-3 or TRBV12-4 and TRBJ1-5; D perhaps matches TRBD1 (6 bases). V gave up 2 bases and J gave up 7 bases, with 12 bases separating them. The CDR3 length is 14 residues.

In this sample, this clonotype turned up many times. V and J are TRBV6-1 and TRBJ1-5; TRBD1 agrees at 7 bases. CDR1 is MNHNS and CDR2 is SASEGT in the germline V gene. The V and J ends lost 7 bases and 5 bases, in that order; junction bases with no gene match: 5. The CDR3 consists of 13 residues. Written as DNA, the CDR3 is TGTGCCAGCATTCCCGACAGGGATCAGCCCCAGCATTTT. Protein product: CASIPDRDQPQHF.

This clonotype was found many times. The chain carries TRBV11-2 and TRBJ1-2; D is undetermined. Germline V gene data show CDR1 as SGHAT and CDR2 as FQNNGV. This CDR3 region has 13 residues. V lost 7 bases and J lost 4, with 13 bases in between. CDR3 sequence reads: CASTSRVGYGYTF. In DNA, the CDR3 is TGTGCCAGCACCTCACGGGTCGGCTATGGCTACACCTTC.

This clonotype was recorded at least ten times. This sequence joins TRBV20-1 and TRBJ2-1, with 13 bases fitting TRBD2. The germline gives CDR1 DFQATT, CDR2 SNEGSKA (reference sequence). The V segment lost 0 bases and the J segment 9 bases; nucleotides outside the gene matches: 5. The length of the CDR3 is 15 residues. The DNA for the CDR3 is TGCAGTGCTAGAGATACGACTAGCGGGAGGTTTGAGCAGTTCTTC. Translated: CSARDTTSGRFEQFF.

The genes are TRBV7-9 and TRBJ2-3; D is possibly TRBD2 (6 bases). The V end was cut by 1 base, the J end by 5 bases, with 16 bases between. Germline V gene lookup returns CDR1 SEHNR and CDR2 FQNEAQ (reference sequence). The CDR3 length is 16 residues. The CDR3 sequence: CASSLDGGGAEDTQYF. Written as DNA, the CDR3 is TGTGCCAGCAGCTTAGACGGCGGAGGGGCCGAAGATACGCAGTATTTT.

This clonotype was seen a few times. The J gene is TRBJ2-1, the V gene TRBV4-3, with D hard to call. The V end was cut by 0 bases, the J end by 3 bases, with 12 bases between. CDR1 LGHNA and CDR2 YSLEER come from the germline V gene. The CDR3 is 16 residues long. CDR3 protein: CASSQDPPDHYNEQFF. In DNA, the CDR3 is TGCGCCAGCAGCCAAGATCCCCCAGACCACTACAATGAGCAGTTCTTC.